Detailed here is one T cell receptor beta chain. Antigen: not known. Per the germline V gene, CDR1 is SEHNR and CDR2 is FQNEAQ (reference sequence). CDR3 length: 16 amino acids. The ends were cut back, 6 bases at V and 0 bases at J, with 17 bases in the middle. Constant-segment primers and 5'RACE yielded cDNA libraries for TCR alpha and TCR beta, each carrying sample barcodes and UMIs. TCRdb used MiXCR to reprocess the 5' RACE reads, holding one entry per CDR3 protein. Here the sample spans almost 250,000 distinct CDR3 sequences, roughly 14% being singletons. This sample is drawn from a study of T-cell memory formation after mild COVID-19. Findings of the study overall: CD4+ contracting clones were mainly CM and EM; CD8+ ones, EMRA.

The V call is TRBV7-9, the J call TRBJ1-1, with D possibly TRBD1 on 5 matching bases. The sequenced sample consisted of PBMCs or a T cell subset sorted from them (not recorded which). This clonotype was obtained from an adult woman who had mild COVID-19 (a few samples of this study predate the infection). Cell type and time point are not known. The CDR3: CASRPAGGRLNTEAFF. The CDR3 DNA reads as TGTGCCAGCAGACCGGCGGGGGGAAGATTGAACACTGAAGCTTTCTTT.